Below are 2 T cell receptor beta chains sequenced from a single sample in a study of CD8+ T cells in alopecia areata. Sequencing templates came from extracted RNA that was reverse transcribed into cDNA. Sequencing was performed with immunoSEQ multiplex PCR; in TCRdb, only in-frame clones are kept and a portion is missing. This sample has around 70,000 clones; approximately 30% occur once, and the top ten carry about 16%. As for treatment: oral pan-JAK inhibitor, 5-10 mg twice daily. Sequences were derived from CD8+ T cells sorted from blood, sampled at week 4, from a patient treated with tofacitinib. The receptors come from a human donor with alopecia areata.

This sequence joins TRBV7-9 and TRBJ2-7; D remains unclear. V dropped 3 bases and J dropped 3 bases, with 6 bases sitting between them. Germline CDR1 and CDR2: SEHNR and FQNEAQ (reference sequence). The CDR3 extends over 12 amino acids. The CDR3 sequence is CASSFSYYEQYF. The CDR3 DNA is TGTGCCAGCAGCTTCAGCTACTACGAGCAGTACTTC. The whole variable domain, filled in from reference TRBV7-9 and TRBJ2-7, reads DTGVSQNPRHKITKRGQNVTFRCDPISEHNRLYWYRQTLGQGPEFLTYFQNEAQLEKSRLLSDRFSAERPKGSFSTLEIQRTEQGDSAMYLCASSFSYYEQYFGPGTRLTVT.

This clone was detected a few times. The chain carries TRBV30 and TRBJ2-2; D gene unclear. Germline CDR1 is GTSNPN and CDR2 is SVGIG (reference sequence). Trimming pared 5 bases from V and 8 bases from J, leaving 6 bases between. The CDR3 spans 10 residues. CDR3 sequence: CAWGYGELFF. The CDR3 coding sequence is TGTGCCTGGGGCTATGGGGAGCTGTTTTTT.